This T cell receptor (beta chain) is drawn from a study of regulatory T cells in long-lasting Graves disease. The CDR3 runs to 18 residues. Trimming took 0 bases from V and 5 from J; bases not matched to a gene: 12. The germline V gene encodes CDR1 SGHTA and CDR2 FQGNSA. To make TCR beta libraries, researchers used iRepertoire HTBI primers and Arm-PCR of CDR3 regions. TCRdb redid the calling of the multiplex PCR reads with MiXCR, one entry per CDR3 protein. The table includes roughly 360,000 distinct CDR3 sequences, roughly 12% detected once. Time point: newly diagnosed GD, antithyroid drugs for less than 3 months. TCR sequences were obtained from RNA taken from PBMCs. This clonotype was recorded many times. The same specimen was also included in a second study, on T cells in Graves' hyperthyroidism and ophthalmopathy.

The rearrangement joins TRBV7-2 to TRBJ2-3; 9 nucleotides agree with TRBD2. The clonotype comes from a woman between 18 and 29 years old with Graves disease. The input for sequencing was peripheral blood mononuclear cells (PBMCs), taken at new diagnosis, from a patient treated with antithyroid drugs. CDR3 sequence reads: CASSLAYSGSFVRDTQYF. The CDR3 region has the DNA TGTGCCAGCAGCTTAGCATATAGCGGGAGCTTTGTTAGAGATACGCAGTATTTT.